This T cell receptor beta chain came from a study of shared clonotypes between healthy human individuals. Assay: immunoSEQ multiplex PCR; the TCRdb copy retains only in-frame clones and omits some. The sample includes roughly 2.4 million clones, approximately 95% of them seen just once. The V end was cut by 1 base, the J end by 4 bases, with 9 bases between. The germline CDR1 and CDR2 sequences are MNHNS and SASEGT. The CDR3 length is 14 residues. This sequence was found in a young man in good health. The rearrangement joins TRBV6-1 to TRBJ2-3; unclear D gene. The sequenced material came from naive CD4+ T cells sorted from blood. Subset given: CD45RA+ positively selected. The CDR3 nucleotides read TGTGCCAGCAGTGAAGGTCTGAAGGCAGATACGCAGTATTTT. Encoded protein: CASSEGLKADTQYF.